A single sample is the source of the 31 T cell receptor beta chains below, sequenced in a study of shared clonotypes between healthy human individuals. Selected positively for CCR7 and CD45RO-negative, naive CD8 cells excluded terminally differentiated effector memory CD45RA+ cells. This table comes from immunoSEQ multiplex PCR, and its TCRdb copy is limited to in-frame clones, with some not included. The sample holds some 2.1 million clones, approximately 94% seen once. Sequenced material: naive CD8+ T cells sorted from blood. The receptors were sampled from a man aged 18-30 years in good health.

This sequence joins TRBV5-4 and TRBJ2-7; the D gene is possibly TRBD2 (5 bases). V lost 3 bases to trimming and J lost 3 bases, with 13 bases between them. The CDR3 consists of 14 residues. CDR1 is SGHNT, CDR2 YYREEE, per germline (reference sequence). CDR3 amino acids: CASSSSGIHYEQYF. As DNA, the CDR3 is TGTGCCAGCAGCTCCTCCGGGATTCACTACGAGCAGTACTTC.

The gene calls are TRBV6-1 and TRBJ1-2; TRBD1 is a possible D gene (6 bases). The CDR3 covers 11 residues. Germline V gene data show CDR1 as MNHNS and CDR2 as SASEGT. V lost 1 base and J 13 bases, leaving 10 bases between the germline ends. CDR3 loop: CASSEGTEGTF. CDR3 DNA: TGTGCCAGCAGTGAAGGGACAGAGGGCACCTTC.

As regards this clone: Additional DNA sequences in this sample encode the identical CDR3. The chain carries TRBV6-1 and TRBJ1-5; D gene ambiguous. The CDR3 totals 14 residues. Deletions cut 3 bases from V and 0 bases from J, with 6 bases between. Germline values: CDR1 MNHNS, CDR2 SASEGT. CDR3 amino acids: CASSEASSNQPQHF. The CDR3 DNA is TGTGCCAGCAGTGAGGCGTCTAGCAATCAGCCCCAGCATTTT.

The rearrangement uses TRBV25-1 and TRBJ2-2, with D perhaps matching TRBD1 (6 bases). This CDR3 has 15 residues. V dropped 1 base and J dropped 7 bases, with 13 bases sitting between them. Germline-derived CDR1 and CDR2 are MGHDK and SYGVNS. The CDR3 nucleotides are TGTGCCAGCAGTGAATTGGCAGGGGTGGTCGGGGAGCTGTTTTTT. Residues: CASSELAGVVGELFF.

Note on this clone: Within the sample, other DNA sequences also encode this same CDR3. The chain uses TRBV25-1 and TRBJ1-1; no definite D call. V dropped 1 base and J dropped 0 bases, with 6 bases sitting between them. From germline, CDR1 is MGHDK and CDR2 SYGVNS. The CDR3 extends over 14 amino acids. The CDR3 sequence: CASSEWGVNTEAFF. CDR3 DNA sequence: TGTGCCAGCAGTGAATGGGGTGTGAACACTGAAGCTTTCTTT.

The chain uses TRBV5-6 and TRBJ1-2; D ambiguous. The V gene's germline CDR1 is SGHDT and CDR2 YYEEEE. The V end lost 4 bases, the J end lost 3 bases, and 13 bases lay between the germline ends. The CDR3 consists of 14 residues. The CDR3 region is CASSPRTDYYGYTF. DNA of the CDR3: TGTGCCAGCAGCCCCCGCACCGATTACTATGGCTACACCTTC.

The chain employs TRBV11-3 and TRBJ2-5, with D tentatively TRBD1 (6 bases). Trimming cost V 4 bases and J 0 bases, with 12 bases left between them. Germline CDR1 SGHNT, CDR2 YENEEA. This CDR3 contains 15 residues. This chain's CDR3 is CASSCRRDNQETQYF. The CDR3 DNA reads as TGTGCCAGCAGCTGCCGCCGGGACAACCAAGAGACCCAGTACTTC.

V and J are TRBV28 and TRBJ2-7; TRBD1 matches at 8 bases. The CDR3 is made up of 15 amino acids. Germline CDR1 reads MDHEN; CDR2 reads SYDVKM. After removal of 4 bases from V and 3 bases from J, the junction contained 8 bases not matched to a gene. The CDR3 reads CASSSRQGRVYEQYF. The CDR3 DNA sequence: TGTGCCAGCAGTTCCCGACAGGGGCGCGTCTACGAGCAGTACTTC.

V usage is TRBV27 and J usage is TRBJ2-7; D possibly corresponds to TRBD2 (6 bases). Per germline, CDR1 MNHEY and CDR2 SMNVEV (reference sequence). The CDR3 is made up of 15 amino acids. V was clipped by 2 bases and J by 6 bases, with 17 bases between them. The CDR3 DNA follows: TGTGCCAGCAGTTTACTCGGGACTGCCCTTGGCGAGCAGTACTTC. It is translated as CASSLLGTALGEQYF.

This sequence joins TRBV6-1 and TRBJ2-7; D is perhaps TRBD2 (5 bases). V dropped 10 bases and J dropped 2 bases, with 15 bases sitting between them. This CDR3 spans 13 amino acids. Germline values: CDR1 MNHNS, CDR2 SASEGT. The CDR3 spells CATLRVGAYEQYF. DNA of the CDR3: TGTGCCACCCTTCGCGTCGGGGCCTACGAGCAGTACTTC.

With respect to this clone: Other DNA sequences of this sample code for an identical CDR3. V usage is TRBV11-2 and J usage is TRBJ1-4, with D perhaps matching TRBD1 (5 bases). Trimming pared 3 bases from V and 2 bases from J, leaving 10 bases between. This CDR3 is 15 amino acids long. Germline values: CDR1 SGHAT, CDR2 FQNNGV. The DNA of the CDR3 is TGTGCCAGCAGCTTGGGGGGGACTACTAATGAAAAACTGTTTTTT. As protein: CASSLGGTTNEKLFF.

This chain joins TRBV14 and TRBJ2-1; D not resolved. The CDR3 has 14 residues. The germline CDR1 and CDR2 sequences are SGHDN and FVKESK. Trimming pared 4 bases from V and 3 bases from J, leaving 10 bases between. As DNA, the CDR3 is TGTGCCAGCAGCCCCCCAGATGTCTACAATGAGCAGTTCTTC. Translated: CASSPPDVYNEQFF. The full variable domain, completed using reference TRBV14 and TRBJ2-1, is EAGVTQFPSHSVIEKGQTVTLRCDPISGHDNLYWYRRVMGKEIKFLLHFVKESKQDESGMPNNRFLAERTGGTYSTLKVQPAELEDSGVYFCASSPPDVYNEQFFGPGTRLTVL.

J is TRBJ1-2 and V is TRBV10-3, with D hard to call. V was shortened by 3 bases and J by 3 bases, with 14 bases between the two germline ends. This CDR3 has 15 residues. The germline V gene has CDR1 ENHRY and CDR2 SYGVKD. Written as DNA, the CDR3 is TGTGCCATCAGTGACCCAGACGTTCTTTACTATGGCTACACCTTC. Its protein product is CAISDPDVLYYGYTF.

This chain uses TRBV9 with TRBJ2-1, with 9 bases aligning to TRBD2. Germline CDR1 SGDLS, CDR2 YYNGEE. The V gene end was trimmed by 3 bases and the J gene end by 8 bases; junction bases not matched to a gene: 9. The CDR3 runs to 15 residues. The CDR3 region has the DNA TGTGCCAGCAGCGCTAGCGGGGTACTCTCGGATGAGCAGTTCTTC. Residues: CASSASGVLSDEQFF.

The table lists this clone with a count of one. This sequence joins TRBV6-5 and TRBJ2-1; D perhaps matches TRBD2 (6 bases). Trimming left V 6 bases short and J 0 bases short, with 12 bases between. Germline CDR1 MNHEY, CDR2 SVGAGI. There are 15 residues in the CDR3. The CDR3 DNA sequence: TGTGCCAGCAGCCGGGGACTGAACTCCTACAATGAGCAGTTCTTC. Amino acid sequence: CASSRGLNSYNEQFF.

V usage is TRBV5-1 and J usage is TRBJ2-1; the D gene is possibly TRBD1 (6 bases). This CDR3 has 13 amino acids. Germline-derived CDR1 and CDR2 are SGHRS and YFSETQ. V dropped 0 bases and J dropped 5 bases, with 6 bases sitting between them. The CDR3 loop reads CASSLEGDNEQFF. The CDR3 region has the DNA TGCGCCAGCAGCTTGGAGGGGGACAATGAGCAGTTCTTC.

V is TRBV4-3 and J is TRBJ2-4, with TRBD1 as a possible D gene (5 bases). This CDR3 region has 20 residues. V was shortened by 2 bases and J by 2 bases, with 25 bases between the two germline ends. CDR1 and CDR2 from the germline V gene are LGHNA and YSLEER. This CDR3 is CASSQSRAIDLSYPKNIQYF. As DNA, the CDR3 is TGCGCCAGCAGCCAATCCAGGGCCATCGATTTATCATATCCCAAAAACATTCAGTACTTC.

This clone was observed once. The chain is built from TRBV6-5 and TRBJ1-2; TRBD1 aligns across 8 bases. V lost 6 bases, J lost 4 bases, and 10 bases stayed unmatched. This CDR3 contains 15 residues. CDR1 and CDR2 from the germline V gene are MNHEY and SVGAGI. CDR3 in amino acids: CASRPDRGYGYGYTF. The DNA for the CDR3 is TGTGCCAGCAGACCCGACAGGGGATACGGCTATGGCTACACCTTC.

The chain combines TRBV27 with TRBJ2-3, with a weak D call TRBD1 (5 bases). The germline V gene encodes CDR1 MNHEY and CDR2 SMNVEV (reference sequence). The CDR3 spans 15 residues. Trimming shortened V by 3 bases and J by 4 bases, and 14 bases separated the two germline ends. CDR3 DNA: TGTGCCAGCAGTTTGTGGGGCGCAGCTTCAGATACGCAGTATTTT. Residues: CASSLWGAASDTQYF.

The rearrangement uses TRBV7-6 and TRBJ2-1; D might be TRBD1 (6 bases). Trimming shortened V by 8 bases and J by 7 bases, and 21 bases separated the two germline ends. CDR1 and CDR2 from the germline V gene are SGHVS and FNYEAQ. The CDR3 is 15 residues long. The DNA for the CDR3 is TGTGCCAGCTCGGTTCATCCAGGGGCCAAAAATGAGCAGTTCTTC. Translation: CASSVHPGAKNEQFF.

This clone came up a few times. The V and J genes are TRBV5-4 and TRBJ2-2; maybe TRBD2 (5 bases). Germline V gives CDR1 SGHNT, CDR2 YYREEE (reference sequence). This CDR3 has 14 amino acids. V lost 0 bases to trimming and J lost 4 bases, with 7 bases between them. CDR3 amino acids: CASSLAGITGELFF. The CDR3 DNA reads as TGTGCCAGCAGCTTGGCGGGAATCACCGGGGAGCTGTTTTTT.

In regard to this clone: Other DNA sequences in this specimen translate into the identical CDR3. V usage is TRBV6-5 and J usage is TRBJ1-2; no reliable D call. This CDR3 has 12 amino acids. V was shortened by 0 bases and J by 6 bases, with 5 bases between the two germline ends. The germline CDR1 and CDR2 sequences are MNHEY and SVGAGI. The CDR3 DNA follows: TGTGCCAGCAGTTACTCTGGAGATGGCTACACCTTC. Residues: CASSYSGDGYTF.

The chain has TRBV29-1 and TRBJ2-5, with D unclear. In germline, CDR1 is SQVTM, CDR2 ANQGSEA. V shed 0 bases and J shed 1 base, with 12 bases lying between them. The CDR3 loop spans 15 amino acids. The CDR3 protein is CSVEDGWDSQETQYF. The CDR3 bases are TGCAGCGTTGAAGATGGTTGGGATAGCCAAGAGACCCAGTACTTC.

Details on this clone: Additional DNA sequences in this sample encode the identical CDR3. CDR3 loop: CASSEALGGEQYF. The CDR3, as DNA: TGTGCCAGCAGTGAAGCCCTCGGAGGGGAGCAGTACTTC. This chain connects TRBV2 to TRBJ2-7; D is perhaps TRBD2 (6 bases). The CDR3 sequence is 13 residues long. Germline CDR1 and CDR2: SNHLY and FYNNEI. V was pared by 0 bases and J by 7 bases, with 10 bases between.

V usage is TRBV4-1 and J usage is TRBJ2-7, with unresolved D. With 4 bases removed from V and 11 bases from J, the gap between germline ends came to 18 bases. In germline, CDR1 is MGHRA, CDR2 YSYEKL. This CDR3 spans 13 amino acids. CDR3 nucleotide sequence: TGCGCCAGCAGCCCGGAACCGTTCTCAAGGGAGTACTTC. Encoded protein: CASSPEPFSREYF.

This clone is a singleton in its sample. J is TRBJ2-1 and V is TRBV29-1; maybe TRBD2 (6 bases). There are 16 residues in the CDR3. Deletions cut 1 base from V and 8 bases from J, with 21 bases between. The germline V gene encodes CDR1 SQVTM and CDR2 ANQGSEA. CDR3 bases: TGCAGCGTTGAAGGGCTAGCGACCCGGCGGATCTATGAGCAGTTCTTC. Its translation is CSVEGLATRRIYEQFF.

Written as DNA, the CDR3 is TGTGCCAGCAGCTTAACTAGCGTTACCGCAGATACGCAGTATTTT. Its translation is CASSLTSVTADTQYF. The chain combines TRBV7-9 with TRBJ2-3, with 7 bases identical to TRBD2. Germline lookup yields CDR1 SEHNR and CDR2 FQNEAQ (reference sequence). There are 15 residues in the CDR3. V shed 2 bases and J 4 bases; nucleotides not matched to a gene: 6.

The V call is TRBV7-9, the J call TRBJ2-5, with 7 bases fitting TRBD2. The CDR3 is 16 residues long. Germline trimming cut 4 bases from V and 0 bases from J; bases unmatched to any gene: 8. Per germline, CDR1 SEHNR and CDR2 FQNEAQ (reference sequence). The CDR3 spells CASSSFGLADQETQYF. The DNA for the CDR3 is TGTGCCAGCAGCTCCTTCGGGCTAGCGGACCAAGAGACCCAGTACTTC.

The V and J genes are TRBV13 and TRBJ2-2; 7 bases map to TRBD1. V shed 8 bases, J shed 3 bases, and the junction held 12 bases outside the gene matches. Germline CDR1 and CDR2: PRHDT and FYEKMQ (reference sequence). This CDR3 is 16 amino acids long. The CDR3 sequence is CASDLGGRGYTGELFF. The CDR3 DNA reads TGTGCCAGCGACCTAGGGGGCAGGGGATACACCGGGGAGCTGTTTTTT.

CDR3 sequence reads: CSGRQGSTDTQYF. For the CDR3, the DNA is TGCAGCGGAAGACAGGGGAGCACAGATACGCAGTATTTT. V gene TRBV29-1 combines with J gene TRBJ2-3, with 8 bases that match TRBD1. The germline gives CDR1 SQVTM, CDR2 ANQGSEA. V was clipped by 7 bases and J by 0 bases; unmatched bases: 3. The CDR3 runs to 13 residues.

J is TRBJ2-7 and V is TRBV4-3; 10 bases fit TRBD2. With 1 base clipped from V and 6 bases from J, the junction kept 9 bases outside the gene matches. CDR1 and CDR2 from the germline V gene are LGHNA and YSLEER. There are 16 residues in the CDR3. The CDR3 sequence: CASSQGGASGRPEQYF. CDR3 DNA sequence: TGCGCCAGCAGCCAAGGGGGGGCTAGCGGGAGACCCGAGCAGTACTTC.